These 20 T cell receptor beta chains came from one sample sequenced in a study of brain metastases from non-small cell lung cancer. Clones were read by immunoSEQ multiplex PCR, and TCRdb kept only the in-frame ones, dropping some. In the table there are a few thousand clones, over 65% of which are singletons. The specimen was primary lung tumor tissue. All receptors derive from a donor aged 40 or over with non-small cell lung cancer.

This clone was seen a handful of times. This CDR3 reads CATSDPGQGFYGYTF. The CDR3 DNA reads as TGTGCCACCAGCGACCCGGGACAGGGTTTCTATGGCTACACCTTC. The genes are TRBV15 and TRBJ1-2, with 9 bases fitting TRBD1. The CDR3 contains 15 residues. V lost 5 bases, J lost 4 bases, and 8 bases stayed unmatched. Germline values: CDR1 LNHNV, CDR2 YYDKDF (reference sequence).

This clone was observed once. J is TRBJ2-1 and V is TRBV24-1, with 7 bases aligning to TRBD1. Germline assignment: CDR1 KGHDR and CDR2 SFDVKD. J was trimmed by 7 bases and V by 1 base; bases with no gene match: 3. CDR3 length: 14 residues. Here the CDR3 reads CATSDLRGLNEQFF. The DNA of the CDR3 is TGTGCCACCAGTGATTTAAGGGGGCTAAATGAGCAGTTCTTC.

The rearrangement links TRBV4-2 to TRBJ2-6; a weak D match, TRBD2 (5 bases). V shed 0 bases and J shed 2 bases, with 14 bases lying between them. Looked up from germline, CDR1 is LGHNA and CDR2 is YNFKEQ. CDR3 size: 18 residues. The CDR3 DNA reads TGTGCCAGCAGCCAAGATATCCGGCCGGGGACTGGGGCCAACGTCCTGACTTTC. Translated, it gives CASSQDIRPGTGANVLTF.

This rearrangement joins TRBV29-1 to TRBJ1-2; maybe TRBD1 (5 bases). Germline V gene sequence: CDR1 SQVTM, CDR2 ANQGSEA. The V gene lost 1 base and the J gene lost 6 bases, with 12 bases spanning the gap. The CDR3 consists of 13 residues. CDR3 sequence reads: CSVEGAGPDGYTF. CDR3 coding DNA: TGCAGCGTTGAAGGCGCGGGGCCCGATGGCTACACCTTC.

This rearrangement joins TRBV5-4 to TRBJ2-3; 10 nucleotides align to TRBD2. Germline-derived CDR1 and CDR2 are SGHNT and YYREEE (reference sequence). V gave up 2 bases and J gave up 5 bases; unmatched junction bases: 8. This CDR3 has 16 amino acids. This chain's CDR3 is CASSLAAGGNKDTQYF. The CDR3 nucleotides read TGTGCCAGCAGCTTAGCAGCGGGGGGGAATAAAGATACGCAGTATTTT.

This clone appeared a few times. V is TRBV9 and J is TRBJ2-1; maybe TRBD1 (5 bases). With 3 bases removed from V and 4 bases from J, the gap between germline ends came to 8 bases. This CDR3 is built from 13 residues. Germline CDR1 SGDLS, CDR2 YYNGEE. In nucleotides, the CDR3 is TGTGCCAGCAGCGCACACAGGTACAATGAGCAGTTCTTC. Protein: CASSAHRYNEQFF.

The J gene is TRBJ1-2, the V gene TRBV19; possible D gene TRBD1, 6 bases. Trimming cost V 7 bases and J 0 bases, with 12 bases left between them. This CDR3 spans 14 amino acids. The germline V gene has CDR1 LNHDA and CDR2 SQIVND (reference sequence). CDR3 DNA sequence: TGTGCCAGTACCCGACAGGCAGCTAACTATGGCTACACCTTC. Its protein product is CASTRQAANYGYTF.

This clone appeared once. The gene calls are TRBV19 and TRBJ1-4; D uncertain. From germline, CDR1 is LNHDA and CDR2 SQIVND (reference sequence). The CDR3 runs to 13 residues. V lost 5 bases and J lost 5, with 9 bases in between. The CDR3 reads CASSPSMNEKLFF. The CDR3, as DNA: TGTGCCAGTAGTCCAAGCATGAATGAAAAACTGTTTTTT.

The chain uses TRBV29-1 and TRBJ1-2; possible D gene TRBD1, 5 bases. The germline V gene encodes CDR1 SQVTM and CDR2 ANQGSEA. V gave up 8 bases and J gave up 8 bases, with 15 bases separating them. The CDR3 extends over 11 amino acids. CDR3 in amino acids: CSWGGNTGYTF. The CDR3 DNA reads as TGCAGCTGGGGGGGGAATACGGGCTACACCTTC.

The chain combines TRBV2 with TRBJ2-5; 10 nucleotides match TRBD1. The V segment lost 8 bases and the J segment 3 bases; nucleotides outside the gene matches: 6. Germline assignment: CDR1 SNHLY and CDR2 FYNNEI. The CDR3 runs 14 residues. The CDR3 loop is CASQPGQGKETQYF. The CDR3 DNA follows: TGTGCCAGCCAGCCGGGACAGGGGAAAGAGACCCAGTACTTC.

This clone was recorded only once. V gene TRBV7-6 combines with J gene TRBJ2-7, with D perhaps given as TRBD1 or TRBD2 (5 bases each). V was cut by 2 bases and J by 6 bases, with 14 bases left in between. The CDR3 consists of 14 residues. Germline assignment: CDR1 SGHVS and CDR2 FNYEAQ. CDR3 sequence (DNA): TGTGCCAGCAGCTTACGGGGCTTTGGGGGCGAGCAGTACTTC. It codes for CASSLRGFGGEQYF.

The chain combines TRBV7-2 with TRBJ2-3; TRBD2 is a possible D gene (5 bases). The CDR3 is 16 amino acids. Trimming pared 5 bases from V and 1 base from J, leaving 16 bases between. Germline-derived CDR1 and CDR2 are SGHTA and FQGNSA. Here the CDR3 reads CASSRPPSRRTDTQYF. The CDR3, as DNA: TGTGCCAGCAGCCGCCCCCCTAGCAGGCGCACAGATACGCAGTATTTT.

In this sample, this clone turned up a few times. The sample holds other DNA sequences that translate to the same CDR3. DNA for the CDR3: TGTGCCAGCAGCGTACAGGGAGGGGGCACTGAAGCTTTCTTT. Its protein is CASSVQGGGTEAFF. J is TRBJ1-1 and V is TRBV7-9; D perhaps matches TRBD1 (6 bases). Trimming removed 5 bases from V and 4 bases from J, with 14 bases in between. Germline CDR1 SEHNR, CDR2 FQNEAQ (reference sequence). CDR3 length: 14 residues.

This clone was observed once. One end of the junction does not line up with germline, which may come from a read error. The sample holds other DNA sequences that translate to the same CDR3. The J gene is TRBJ1-2, the V gene TRBV19; D is unclear. CDR3 size: 13 residues. The V gene's germline CDR1 is LNHDA and CDR2 SQIVND (reference sequence). In nucleotides, the CDR3 is TGTGCCAGTAGTATAGAGGGCAGCTATGGTTACACCTTC. Protein sequence: CASSIEGSYGYTF.

On this clone itself: The junction shows a germline mismatch at one end, possibly a read error. Distinct nucleotide sequences in the sample also encode this CDR3. The chain combines TRBV12-3 or TRBV12-4 with TRBJ1-2; D not certain. The CDR3 loop spans 13 amino acids. The CDR3 DNA reads as TGTGCTAGCAGCCCGGACGGAAACTATGGCTACACCTTC. Translated: CASSPDGNYGYTF.

The rearrangement joins TRBV18 to TRBJ2-5; D ambiguous. Germline CDR1 is KGHSH and CDR2 is LQKENI. The V and J ends lost 6 bases and 3 bases respectively, with 5 bases between them. The CDR3 contains 11 residues. Here the CDR3 reads CASSLEETQYF. CDR3 DNA sequence: TGTGCCAGCTCCTTAGAAGAGACCCAGTACTTC.

The rearrangement links TRBV7-2 to TRBJ2-5; TRBD2 agrees at 7 bases. Germline values: CDR1 SGHTA, CDR2 FQGNSA. J was trimmed by 2 bases and V by 8 bases; bases with no gene match: 14. The CDR3 is 16 amino acids. The CDR3 region has the DNA TGTGCCAGCGGCCCGTGGGCTAGCGGTCTGCAAGAGACCCAGTACTTC. It yields the protein CASGPWASGLQETQYF.

This chain links TRBV30 with TRBJ2-2; 7 bases match TRBD2. V shed 4 bases and J 6 bases; nucleotides not matched to a gene: 5. CDR3 length: 13 amino acids. The germline V gene encodes CDR1 GTSNPN and CDR2 SVGIG (reference sequence). The CDR3 DNA reads TGTGCCTGGAATGGGAGGGAAGCCGGGGAGCTGTTTTTT. Residues: CAWNGREAGELFF.

The chain uses TRBV11-1 and TRBJ1-5; no clear D. CDR3 length: 14 residues. Deletions cut 4 bases from V and 2 bases from J, with 9 bases between. In germline, CDR1 is SGHAT, CDR2 FQDESV (reference sequence). The CDR3 bases are TGTGCCAGCAGCTCGTCGGGTGGCAATCAGCCCCAGCATTTT. Translated: CASSSSGGNQPQHF.

The chain couples TRBV3-1 (or the pseudogene TRBV3-2) to TRBJ2-3; D perhaps matches TRBD2 (5 bases). The germline CDR1 and CDR2 sequences are LGHDT and YNNKEL (reference sequence). The CDR3 totals 13 residues. V dropped 8 bases and J dropped 3 bases, with 12 bases sitting between them. The CDR3 coding sequence is TGTGCCAGCGGAGGCGGCGGAACAGATACGCAGTATTTT. This encodes CASGGGGTDTQYF.